This entry is about one TCR beta chain. Antigen unknown. Germline CDR1 SEHNR, CDR2 FQNEAQ (reference sequence). This CDR3 has 15 amino acids. This sample stems from a study of monozygotic twins with inflammatory bowel disease. Study observations and caveats: Variability may have been added to patient repertoires by differing immunosuppressive treatments.

TCRalpha and TCRbeta cDNA went through two nested PCRs of approximately 16 and 10 cycles. TCRdb reworked the 5' RACE reads into one entry per CDR3 protein, no DNA. This sample's clone table lists over 120,000 distinct CDR3 sequences. This clonotype was sampled from a human donor with ulcerative colitis or Crohn's disease, or a healthy co-twin of an affected twin (not recorded which). The chain has TRBV7-9 and TRBJ2-2. Source material: blood. The CDR3 sequence is CASSLRWGNTGELFF.